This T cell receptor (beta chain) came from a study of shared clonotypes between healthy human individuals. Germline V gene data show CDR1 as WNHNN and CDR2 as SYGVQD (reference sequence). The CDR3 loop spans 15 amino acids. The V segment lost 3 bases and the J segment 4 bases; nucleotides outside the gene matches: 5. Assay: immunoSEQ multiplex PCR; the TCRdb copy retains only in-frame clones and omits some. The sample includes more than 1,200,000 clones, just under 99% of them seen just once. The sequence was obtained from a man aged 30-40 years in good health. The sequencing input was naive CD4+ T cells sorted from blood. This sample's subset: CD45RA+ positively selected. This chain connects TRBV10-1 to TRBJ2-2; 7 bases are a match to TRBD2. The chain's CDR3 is CASSDRLAPTGELFF. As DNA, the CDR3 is TGCGCCAGCAGTGATCGACTAGCCCCCACCGGGGAGCTGTTTTTT.